This is a list of T cell receptor beta chains from one sample in a study of shared clonotypes between healthy human individuals. Profiled with immunoSEQ multiplex PCR; TCRdb holds only in-frame clones, not every one. The repertoire consists of hundreds of thousands of clones, with 95% to 97% occurring once and the leading ten covering less than 0.06%. The sample taken for sequencing was naive CD4+ T cells sorted from blood. These receptors were collected from a woman aged 25 to 45 in good health. Both conserved end residues are part of each CDR3. The D gene is left open where the match is weak. Where a row states a size, it is once, few, many or the class of an expanded clone; other rows omit it.

size: NA; D: TRBD2; V: TRBV11-2; J: TRBJ2-3; CDR3: CASSFGGRGGTDTQYF; DNA: TGTGCCAGCAGCTTTGGCGGGAGAGGTGGCACAGATACGCAGTATTTT
size: NA; D: NA; V: TRBV5-4; J: TRBJ2-1; CDR3: CASKELYNEQFF; DNA: TGTGCCAGCAAAGAGCTCTACAATGAGCAGTTCTTC
size: NA; D: NA; V: TRBV5-4; J: TRBJ1-1; CDR3: CASSFSNTEAFF; DNA: TGTGCCAGCAGCTTTTCGAACACTGAAGCTTTCTTT
size: NA; D: TRBD1; V: TRBV27; J: TRBJ1-4; CDR3: CASSLRGQANEKLFF; DNA: TGTGCCAGCAGTTTACGGGGACAGGCTAATGAAAAACTGTTTTTT
size: NA; D: NA; V: TRBV6-1; J: TRBJ1-1; CDR3: CASRRTDPNTEAFF; DNA: TGTGCCAGCAGGAGGACGGACCCAAACACTGAAGCTTTCTTT
size: NA; D: TRBD2; V: TRBV7-6; J: TRBJ2-3; CDR3: CASSGWTSGRPDTQYF; DNA: TGTGCCAGCAGCGGGTGGACTAGCGGGAGACCAGATACGCAGTATTTT
size: NA; D: NA; V: TRBV30; J: TRBJ2-2; CDR3: CAWSVQVAGELFF; DNA: TGTGCCTGGAGTGTACAAGTAGCCGGGGAGCTGTTTTTT
size: NA; D: TRBD2; V: TRBV19; J: TRBJ2-7; CDR3: CASSKDRTSGRYEQYF; DNA: TGTGCCAGTAGCAAAGACAGGACTAGCGGGAGGTACGAGCAGTACTTC
size: NA; D: NA; V: TRBV5-4; J: TRBJ1-4; CDR3: CASSLVGATNEKLFF; DNA: TGTGCCAGCAGCTTGGTGGGGGCAACTAATGAAAAACTGTTTTTT
size: NA; D: NA; V: TRBV6-5; J: TRBJ1-1; CDR3: CASSRTWNTEAFF; DNA: TGTGCCAGCAGTCGGACATGGAACACTGAAGCTTTCTTT
size: NA; D: NA; V: TRBV28; J: TRBJ2-3; CDR3: CASSRLAKRPDTQYF; DNA: TGTGCCAGCAGCCGGCTAGCGAAGCGACCAGATACGCAGTATTTT
size: NA; D: NA; V: TRBV5-4; J: TRBJ1-5; CDR3: CASSSGGYSRVTYQPQHF; DNA: TGTGCCAGCAGCTCGGGGGGGTATTCCAGGGTAACATACCAGCCCCAGCATTTT
size: NA; D: NA; V: TRBV5-1; J: TRBJ2-2; CDR3: CASSLHEGSGTGELFF; DNA: TGCGCCAGCAGCTTGCACGAAGGGTCCGGCACCGGGGAGCTGTTTTTT
size: NA; D: NA; V: TRBV28; J: TRBJ2-7; CDR3: CASSSSPSHGAAYEQYF; DNA: TGTGCCAGCAGTTCCTCACCTTCGCACGGGGCCGCCTACGAGCAGTACTTC
size: NA; D: NA; V: TRBV6-6; J: TRBJ1-3; CDR3: CASSYSTGSSGNTIYF; DNA: TGTGCCAGCAGTTACTCGACAGGCAGCTCTGGAAACACCATATATTTT
size: NA; D: NA; V: TRBV19; J: TRBJ2-6; CDR3: CASEPGPRGGANVLTF; DNA: TGTGCCAGTGAACCGGGACCCCGGGGTGGGGCCAACGTCCTGACTTTC
size: once; D: NA; V: TRBV27; J: TRBJ2-7; CDR3: CASSFNGDTYEQYF; DNA: TGTGCCAGCAGTTTTAACGGGGATACCTACGAGCAGTACTTC
size: few; D: TRBD1; V: TRBV19; J: TRBJ1-5; CDR3: CASSGQGGNQPQHF; DNA: TGTGCCAGTAGTGGACAGGGGGGCAATCAGCCCCAGCATTTT
size: NA; D: TRBD2; V: TRBV5-1; J: TRBJ2-2; CDR3: CARREREGLGGELFF; DNA: TGCGCCAGAAGAGAGCGGGAGGGATTAGGCGGGGAGCTGTTTTTT
size: NA; D: NA; V: TRBV21-1; J: TRBJ2-7; CDR3: CASSKNPHPAEQYF; DNA: TGTGCCAGCAGCAAAAATCCCCATCCGGCCGAGCAGTACTTC
size: NA; D: NA; V: TRBV5-1; J: TRBJ1-2; CDR3: CASSYREWGATNYGYTF; DNA: TGCGCCAGCAGCTACCGGGAGTGGGGGGCGACCAACTATGGCTACACCTTC
size: NA; D: NA; V: TRBV19; J: TRBJ2-2; CDR3: CASSEIFTGAGELFF; DNA: TGTGCCAGTAGTGAGATCTTTACGGGCGCCGGGGAGCTGTTTTTT
size: NA; D: TRBD2; V: TRBV7-2; J: TRBJ2-3; CDR3: CASSPGLAGERDTQYF; DNA: TGTGCCAGCAGCCCTGGACTAGCGGGAGAAAGGGATACGCAGTATTTT
size: NA; D: NA; V: TRBV2; J: TRBJ2-5; CDR3: CASSRQFQETQYF; DNA: TGTGCCAGCAGTCGACAGTTCCAAGAGACCCAGTACTTC
size: NA; D: TRBD1; V: TRBV6-5; J: TRBJ1-5; CDR3: CASSADRGGNQPQHF; DNA: TGTGCCAGCAGCGCCGACAGGGGCGGAAATCAGCCCCAGCATTTT
size: once; D: TRBD1; V: TRBV7-8; J: TRBJ2-7; CDR3: CASSVKISGQATYEQYF; DNA: TGTGCCAGCAGCGTAAAAATTTCGGGACAGGCCACATACGAGCAGTACTTC
size: once; D: NA; V: TRBV28; J: TRBJ2-5; CDR3: CASSFRPGTETQYF; DNA: TGTGCCAGCAGTTTTAGGCCGGGAACAGAGACCCAGTACTTC
size: NA; D: TRBD1; V: TRBV6-1; J: TRBJ1-1; CDR3: CASRTGTARTEAFF; DNA: TGTGCCAGCAGGACGGGGACAGCGAGGACTGAAGCTTTCTTT
size: NA; D: TRBD1; V: TRBV5-4; J: TRBJ1-1; CDR3: CASSVQGAEAFF; DNA: TGTGCCAGCAGCGTACAGGGGGCTGAAGCTTTCTTT
size: NA; D: TRBD2; V: TRBV10-1; J: TRBJ2-7; CDR3: CASIQRTSGPRNPYEQYF; DNA: TGCGCCAGCATTCAGAGGACTAGCGGCCCGAGGAACCCCTACGAGCAGTACTTC
size: NA; D: NA; V: TRBV27; J: TRBJ1-5; CDR3: CASSLFDKNQPQHF; DNA: TGTGCCAGCAGTTTATTCGACAAGAATCAGCCCCAGCATTTT
size: NA; D: NA; V: TRBV5-5; J: TRBJ2-2; CDR3: CASSLRTANTGELFF; DNA: TGTGCCAGCAGCTTAAGGACAGCGAACACCGGGGAGCTGTTTTTT